This TCR beta chain was observed in a study of identical twins. Each CDR3 protein is one row after TCRdb ran MiXCR on the 5' RACE reads. This sample carries around 1.7 million distinct CDR3 sequences, under 35% of them seen once, and the ten largest clones take around 0.25%. The CDR3 is 14 residues long. Germline CDR1 MDHEN, CDR2 SYDVKM. With V trimmed by 5 bases and J by 4 bases, 6 bases remained unmatched. This chain connects TRBV28 to TRBJ1-2, with TRBD1 matching 8 bases. The sequence was collected from a newborn girl in good health. Specimen: cord blood. CDR3 in amino acids: CASSGRGRGYGYTF. The CDR3 DNA is TGTGCCAGCAGTGGCAGGGGGCGCGGCTATGGCTACACCTTC.